A selection of T cell receptor beta chains follows, all from one sample in a study of shared clonotypes between healthy human individuals. Sequencing was performed with immunoSEQ multiplex PCR; in TCRdb, only in-frame clones are kept and a portion is missing. The sample includes about 1 million clones, more than 65% of them seen just once. Sequenced input: memory CD4+ T cells sorted from blood. These receptors originate from a man aged 18 to 30 in good health. The CDR3 runs from the conserved cysteine through the conserved F or W. Each record gives: clone size, V gene, J gene, D gene, CDR3 DNA, CDR3 protein. D genes are given only for firm matches. Where a row states a size, it is once, few, many or the class of an expanded clone; other rows omit it.

-	TRBV2	TRBJ2-5	-	TGTGCCAGCAGTGAAGAGGCAGGCCGGTACCAAGAGACCCAGTACTTC	CASSEEAGRYQETQYF
-	TRBV6-6	TRBJ2-3	-	TGTGCCAGCAGAAGCGGACAGGGCGGGGGAGATACGCAGTATTTT	CASRSGQGGGDTQYF
-	TRBV21-1	TRBJ1-1	-	TGTGCCAGCATCAGCGTCCGACAGAACACTGAAGCTTTCTTT	CASISVRQNTEAFF
few	TRBV18	TRBJ2-7	TRBD1	TGTGCCAGCTCACCAACCGGACAGGGCTACGAGCAGTACTTC	CASSPTGQGYEQYF
-	TRBV11-2	TRBJ2-7	TRBD2	TGTGCCAGCAGCTTAGATAGCGGGAGATCCGGCGGCTACGAGCAGTACTTC	CASSLDSGRSGGYEQYF
-	TRBV5-1	TRBJ2-3	TRBD1	TGCGCCAGCAGCTCCACAGGGGCCACTTCCCCTCGCACAGATACGCAGTATTTT	CASSSTGATSPRTDTQYF
-	TRBV11-2	TRBJ1-2	-	TGTGCCAGCAGCTTAGATCAAGACACAGGGAGGATCGGTGGCTACACCTTC	CASSLDQDTGRIGGYTF
-	TRBV5-1	TRBJ2-7	-	TGCGCCAGCAGTCACAATATTAACCTGGCCTACGAGCAGTACTTC	CASSHNINLAYEQYF
-	TRBV7-6	TRBJ2-1	-	TGTGCCAGCAGCTCCTCAGGGTTTGGTGAGCAGTTCTTC	CASSSSGFGEQFF
-	TRBV7-2	TRBJ1-5	-	TGTGCCAGCAGCTTGGGTCCTAGTTATAGCAATCAGCCCCAGCATTTT	CASSLGPSYSNQPQHF
-	TRBV30	TRBJ1-6	-	TGTGCCTGGAGTGTTGGGGGCCTACTCCACTTT	CAWSVGGLLHF
once	TRBV10-3	TRBJ2-3	-	TGTGCCATTACCGCTAGCGCCCTTAGCACAGATACGCAGTATTTT	CAITASALSTDTQYF
-	TRBV7-2	TRBJ2-7	-	TGTGCCAGCAGCTTAGGGTCACAGGGCTACGAGCAGTACTTC	CASSLGSQGYEQYF
-	TRBV5-5	TRBJ2-3	TRBD2	TGTGCCAGCAGCTTGCTGGCGGGAGTCACCACCCGAGATACGCAGTATTTT	CASSLLAGVTTRDTQYF
-	TRBV7-2	TRBJ1-3	-	TGTGCCAGCAGCCTTCAAAAGGGAAACACCATATATTTT	CASSLQKGNTIYF
-	TRBV29-1	TRBJ1-2	TRBD1	TGCAGCGGGTCACAGGGGAGGGGTACAACCTTC	CSGSQGRGTTF
-	TRBV27	TRBJ1-6	-	TGTGCCAGCAGTTCCCCGGGGGCGGGCAATTCACCCCTCCACTTT	CASSSPGAGNSPLHF
-	TRBV6-1	TRBJ2-7	-	TGTGCCAGCAGTGAAACCGCTCTCAGGGGCCGAAGTGAGCAGTACTTC	CASSETALRGRSEQYF
few	TRBV11-2	TRBJ2-3	-	TGTGCCAGCAGCGCGGGACAAAAACTTTATCCTAGCACAGATACGCAGTATTTT	CASSAGQKLYPSTDTQYF
-	TRBV6-6	TRBJ1-2	TRBD1	TGTGCCAGCGCTGGACAGGGGGTTAACTATGGCTACACCTTC	CASAGQGVNYGYTF
-	TRBV7-2	TRBJ2-2	-	TGTGCCAGCAGCACTCTCACTCTGAACACCGGGGAGCTGTTTTTT	CASSTLTLNTGELFF
once	TRBV7-4	TRBJ2-1	-	TGTGCCAGCAGCCCGAAGGGTGGTCTTTCGATCGAGCAGTTCTTC	CASSPKGGLSIEQFF
-	TRBV27	TRBJ2-1	TRBD2	TGTGCCAGCAGTTTATTCCGTGGGAGGGCCTACAATGAGCAGTTCTTC	CASSLFRGRAYNEQFF
few	TRBV28	TRBJ1-5	-	TGTGCCAGCAGATCGTCATGGGGGGCGGGACAACAGCCCCAGCATTTT	CASRSSWGAGQQPQHF
-	TRBV29-1	TRBJ1-2	-	TGCAGCGTTGAAGAGTGGCAGGGGCGATTGTATGGCTACACCTTC	CSVEEWQGRLYGYTF
-	TRBV6-6	TRBJ2-7	-	TGTGCCAGCAAGGACAATCTCTACGAGCAGTACTTC	CASKDNLYEQYF
-	TRBV15	TRBJ2-5	TRBD1	TGTGCCACCAGCAGAGGACAGGGGCAAGAGACCCAGTACTTC	CATSRGQGQETQYF
few	TRBV19	TRBJ2-3	TRBD2	TGTGCCAGTAGTGCATCTAGCGGGAGGGCTGTCACAGATACGCAGTATTTT	CASSASSGRAVTDTQYF
-	TRBV2	TRBJ1-1	TRBD1	TGTGCCAGCAGTGCTCAGGGGGCGCAGGGAACTGAAGCTTTCTTT	CASSAQGAQGTEAFF
-	TRBV7-8	TRBJ2-2	TRBD1	TGTGCCAGCAGCTTAAGCGGACAGGGGAGGGCCGGGGAGCTGTTTTTT	CASSLSGQGRAGELFF
-	TRBV29-1	TRBJ1-4	-	TGCAGCGTCCAGGCTAATGAAAAACTGTTTTTT	CSVQANEKLFF